The 4 T cell receptor beta chains below were found in one sample sequenced in a study of shared clonotypes between healthy human individuals. Assay: immunoSEQ multiplex PCR; the TCRdb copy retains only in-frame clones and omits some. The sample carries around 2.5 million clones, over 85% recorded once. Sequencing was carried out using naive CD4+ T cells from PBMCs. As for subset: CD45RA+ positively selected. These receptors all come from a man aged 18 to 30 in good health. Some clones in this sample may be carry-over from other donors' samples.

The rearrangement joins TRBV4-3 to TRBJ1-1; D possibly corresponds to TRBD1 (5 bases). The CDR3 runs 18 residues. The germline CDR1 and CDR2 sequences are LGHNA and YSLEER. V gave up 0 bases and J gave up 4 bases, with 21 bases separating them. The CDR3 is CASSQDIGTLWGSTEAFF. The CDR3 DNA sequence: TGCGCCAGCAGCCAAGATATAGGGACGTTGTGGGGGAGCACTGAAGCTTTCTTT.

V and J are TRBV4-1 and TRBJ2-5, with D possibly being TRBD2 (5 bases). V lost 4 bases and J lost 1, with 10 bases in between. From germline, CDR1 is MGHRA and CDR2 YSYEKL. This CDR3 spans 14 amino acids. Here the CDR3 reads CASSLRLPQETQYF. Written as DNA, the CDR3 is TGCGCCAGCAGCCTTCGACTACCCCAAGAGACCCAGTACTTC.

This clone has more than one count but fewer than ten. V usage is TRBV6-1 and J usage is TRBJ1-1; D might be TRBD1 (5 bases). In germline, CDR1 is MNHNS, CDR2 SASEGT. V shed 8 bases and J shed 1 base, with 11 bases lying between them. The CDR3 is made up of 13 amino acids. CDR3 residues: CASLGQGNTEAFF. Here the CDR3 DNA reads TGTGCCAGCCTTGGGCAGGGGAACACTGAAGCTTTCTTT.

In this sample, this clone turned up once. The rearrangement uses TRBV10-3 and TRBJ2-5, with 7 positions matching TRBD2. Per the germline V gene, CDR1 is ENHRY and CDR2 is SYGVKD. The CDR3 covers 15 residues. Germline trimming cut 5 bases from V and 3 bases from J; bases unmatched to any gene: 9. The CDR3 DNA follows: TGTGCCATCAGTTCGGCGTTGGGGGGGAAAGAGACCCAGTACTTC. It encodes CAISSALGGKETQYF.